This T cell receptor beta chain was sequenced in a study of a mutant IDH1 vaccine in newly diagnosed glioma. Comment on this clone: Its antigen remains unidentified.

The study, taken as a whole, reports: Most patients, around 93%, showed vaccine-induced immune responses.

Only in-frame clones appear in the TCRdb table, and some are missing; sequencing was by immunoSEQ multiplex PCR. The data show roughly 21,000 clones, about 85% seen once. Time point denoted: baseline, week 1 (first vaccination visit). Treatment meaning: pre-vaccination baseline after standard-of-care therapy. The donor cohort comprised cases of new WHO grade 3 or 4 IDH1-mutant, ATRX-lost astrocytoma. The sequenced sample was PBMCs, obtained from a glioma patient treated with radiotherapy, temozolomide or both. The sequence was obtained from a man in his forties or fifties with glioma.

The CDR3: CASSPRRDTNTEAFF. The CDR3 DNA is TGTGCCAGCTCACCACGAAGGGATACCAACACTGAAGCTTTCTTT. The chain couples TRBV18 to TRBJ1-1; D is uncertain. Trimming left V 1 base short and J 2 bases short, with 11 bases between. This CDR3 contains 15 residues. Germline V gives CDR1 KGHSH, CDR2 LQKENI.